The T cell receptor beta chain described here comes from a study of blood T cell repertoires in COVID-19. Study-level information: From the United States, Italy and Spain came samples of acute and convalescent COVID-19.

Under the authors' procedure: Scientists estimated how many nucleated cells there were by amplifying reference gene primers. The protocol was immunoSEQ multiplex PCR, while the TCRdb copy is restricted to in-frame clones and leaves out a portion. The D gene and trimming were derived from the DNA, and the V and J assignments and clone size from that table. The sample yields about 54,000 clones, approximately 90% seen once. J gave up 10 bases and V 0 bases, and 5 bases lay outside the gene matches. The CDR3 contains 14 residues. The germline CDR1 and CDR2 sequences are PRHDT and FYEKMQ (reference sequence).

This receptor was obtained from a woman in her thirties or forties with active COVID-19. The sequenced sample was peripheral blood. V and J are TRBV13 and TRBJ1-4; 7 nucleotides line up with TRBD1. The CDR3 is CASSLGQGQGKLFF. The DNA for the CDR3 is TGTGCCAGCAGCTTAGGACAGGGGCAAGGAAAACTGTTTTTT.